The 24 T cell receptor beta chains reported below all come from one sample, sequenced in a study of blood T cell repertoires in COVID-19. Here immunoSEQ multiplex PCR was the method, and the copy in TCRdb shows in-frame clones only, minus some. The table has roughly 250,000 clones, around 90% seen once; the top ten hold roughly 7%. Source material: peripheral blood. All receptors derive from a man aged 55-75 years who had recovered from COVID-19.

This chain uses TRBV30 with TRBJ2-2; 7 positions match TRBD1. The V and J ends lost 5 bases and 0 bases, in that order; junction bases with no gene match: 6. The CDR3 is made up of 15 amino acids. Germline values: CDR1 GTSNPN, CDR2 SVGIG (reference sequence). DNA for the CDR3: TGTGCCTGGTCCACAGGGGCGACGAACACCGGGGAGCTGTTTTTT. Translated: CAWSTGATNTGELFF.

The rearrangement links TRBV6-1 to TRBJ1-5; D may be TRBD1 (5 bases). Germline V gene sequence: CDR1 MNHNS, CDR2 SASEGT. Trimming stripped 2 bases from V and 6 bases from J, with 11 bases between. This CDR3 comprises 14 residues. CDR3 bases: TGTGCCAGCAGTGAAAAGGGGATCGTTCAGCCCCAGCATTTT. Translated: CASSEKGIVQPQHF.

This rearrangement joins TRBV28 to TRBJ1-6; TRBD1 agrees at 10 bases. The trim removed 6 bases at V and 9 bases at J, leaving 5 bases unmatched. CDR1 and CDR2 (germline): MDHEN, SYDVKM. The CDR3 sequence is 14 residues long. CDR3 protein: CASSEGTGVSPLHF. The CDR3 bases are TGTGCCAGCAGCGAAGGGACAGGGGTTTCACCCCTCCACTTT.

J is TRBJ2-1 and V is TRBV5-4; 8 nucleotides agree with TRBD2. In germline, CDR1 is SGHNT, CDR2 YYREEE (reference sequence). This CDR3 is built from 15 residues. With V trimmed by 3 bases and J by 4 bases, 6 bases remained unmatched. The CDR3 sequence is CASSSKRGRYNEQFF. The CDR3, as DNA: TGTGCCAGCAGCTCAAAGCGGGGGCGGTACAATGAGCAGTTCTTC.

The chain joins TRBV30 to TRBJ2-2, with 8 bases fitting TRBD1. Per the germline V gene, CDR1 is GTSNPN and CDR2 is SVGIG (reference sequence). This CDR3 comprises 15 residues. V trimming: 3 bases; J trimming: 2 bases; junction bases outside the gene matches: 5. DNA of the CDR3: TGTGCCTGGAGGATGGGACAGGTTAACACCGGGGAGCTGTTTTTT. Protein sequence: CAWRMGQVNTGELFF.

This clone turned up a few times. The DNA for the CDR3 is TGTGCCAGCAGCTTAGCCCAGTACACTGAAGCTTTCTTT. It yields the protein CASSLAQYTEAFF. V gene TRBV7-2 combines with J gene TRBJ1-1, with D uncertain. V gave up 0 bases and J gave up 3 bases, with 5 bases separating them. Germline assignment: CDR1 SGHTA and CDR2 FQGNSA. The CDR3 spans 13 residues.

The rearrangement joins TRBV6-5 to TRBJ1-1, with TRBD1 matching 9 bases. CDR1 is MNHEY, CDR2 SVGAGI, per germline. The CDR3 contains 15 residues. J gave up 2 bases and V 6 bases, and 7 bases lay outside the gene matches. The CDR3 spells CASSPGQGYNTEAFF. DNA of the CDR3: TGTGCCAGCAGCCCGGGACAGGGATATAACACTGAAGCTTTCTTT.

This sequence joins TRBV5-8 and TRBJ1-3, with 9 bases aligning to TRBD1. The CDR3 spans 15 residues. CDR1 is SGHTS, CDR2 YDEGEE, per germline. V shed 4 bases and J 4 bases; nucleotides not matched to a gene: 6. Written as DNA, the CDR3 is TGTGCCAGCAGCGCGGACAGGGGTGCCGGAAACACCATATATTTT. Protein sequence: CASSADRGAGNTIYF.

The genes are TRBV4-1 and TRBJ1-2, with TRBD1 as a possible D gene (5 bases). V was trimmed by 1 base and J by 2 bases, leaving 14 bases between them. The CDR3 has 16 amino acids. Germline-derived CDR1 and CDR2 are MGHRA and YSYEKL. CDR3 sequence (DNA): TGCGCCAGCAGCCAAGGCCTAGGGGAAAGGAACTATGGCTACACCTTC. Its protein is CASSQGLGERNYGYTF.

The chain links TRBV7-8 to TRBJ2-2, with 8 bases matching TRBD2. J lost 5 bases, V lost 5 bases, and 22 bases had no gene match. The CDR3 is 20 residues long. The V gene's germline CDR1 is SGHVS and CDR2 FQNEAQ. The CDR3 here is CASSQGVERGPFSSTGELFF. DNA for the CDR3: TGTGCCAGCAGCCAAGGGGTGGAGCGGGGGCCTTTTTCATCAACCGGGGAGCTGTTTTTT.

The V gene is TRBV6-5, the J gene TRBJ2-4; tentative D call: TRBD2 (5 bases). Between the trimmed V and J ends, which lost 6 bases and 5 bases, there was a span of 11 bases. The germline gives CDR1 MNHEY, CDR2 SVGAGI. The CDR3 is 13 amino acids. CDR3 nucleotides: TGTGCCAGCAGCCGGGGTATCGAAAACATTCAGTACTTC. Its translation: CASSRGIENIQYF.

Written as DNA, the CDR3 is TGTGCCAGCAGCCAACGGCGGGGGGGCCCAGATACGCAGTATTTT. The encoded protein is CASSQRRGGPDTQYF. The chain combines TRBV3-1 (or the pseudogene TRBV3-2) with TRBJ2-3, with 9 bases lining up with TRBD2. The CDR3 sequence is 15 residues long. V lost 2 bases and J lost 4; bases outside the gene matches: 4. Germline CDR1 LGHDT, CDR2 YNNKEL (reference sequence).

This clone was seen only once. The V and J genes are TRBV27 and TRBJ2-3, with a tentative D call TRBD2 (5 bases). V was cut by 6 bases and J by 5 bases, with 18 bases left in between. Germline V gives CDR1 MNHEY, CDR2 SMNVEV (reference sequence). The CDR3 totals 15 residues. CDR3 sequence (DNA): TGTGCCAGCAGACCCTACCGGGATACCCGAGATACGCAGTATTTT. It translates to CASRPYRDTRDTQYF.

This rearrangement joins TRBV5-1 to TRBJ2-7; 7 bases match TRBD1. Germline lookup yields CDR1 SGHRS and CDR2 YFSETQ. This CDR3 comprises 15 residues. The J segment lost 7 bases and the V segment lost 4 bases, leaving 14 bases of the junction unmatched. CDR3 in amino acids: CASSPTGTETGEQYF. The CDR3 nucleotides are TGCGCCAGCAGCCCGACCGGGACAGAAACTGGAGAGCAGTACTTC.

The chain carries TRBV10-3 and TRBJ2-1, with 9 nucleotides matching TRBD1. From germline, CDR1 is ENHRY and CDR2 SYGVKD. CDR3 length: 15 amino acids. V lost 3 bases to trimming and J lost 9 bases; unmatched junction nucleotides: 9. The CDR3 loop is CAISDGGQGRAEQFF. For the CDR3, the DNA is TGTGCCATCAGTGACGGCGGACAGGGGAGGGCTGAGCAGTTCTTC.

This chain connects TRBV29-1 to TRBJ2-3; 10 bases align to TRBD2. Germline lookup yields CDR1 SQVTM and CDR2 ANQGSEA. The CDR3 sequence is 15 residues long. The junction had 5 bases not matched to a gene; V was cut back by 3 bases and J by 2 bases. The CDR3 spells CSVETTSGHTDTQYF. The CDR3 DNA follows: TGCAGCGTTGAGACGACTAGCGGGCACACAGATACGCAGTATTTT.

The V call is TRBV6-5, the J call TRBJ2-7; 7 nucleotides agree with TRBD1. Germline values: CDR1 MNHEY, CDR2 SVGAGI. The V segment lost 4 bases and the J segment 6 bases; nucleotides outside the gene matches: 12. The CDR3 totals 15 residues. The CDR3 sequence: CASSSNRGMRSEQYF. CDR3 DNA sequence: TGTGCCAGCAGTTCGAACAGGGGAATGAGGTCCGAGCAGTACTTC.

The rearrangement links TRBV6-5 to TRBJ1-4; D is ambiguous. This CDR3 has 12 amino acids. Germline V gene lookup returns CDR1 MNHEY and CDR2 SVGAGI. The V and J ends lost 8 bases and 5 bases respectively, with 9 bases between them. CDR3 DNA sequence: TGTGCCAGCCGGTCGGGGAATGAAAAACTGTTTTTT. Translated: CASRSGNEKLFF.

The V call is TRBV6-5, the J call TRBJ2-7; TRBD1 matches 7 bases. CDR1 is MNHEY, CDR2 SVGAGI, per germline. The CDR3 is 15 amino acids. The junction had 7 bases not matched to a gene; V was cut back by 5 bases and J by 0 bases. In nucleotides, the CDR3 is TGTGCCAGCAGTCACGAAGACAGGGTCTCCTACGAGCAGTACTTC. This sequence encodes CASSHEDRVSYEQYF.

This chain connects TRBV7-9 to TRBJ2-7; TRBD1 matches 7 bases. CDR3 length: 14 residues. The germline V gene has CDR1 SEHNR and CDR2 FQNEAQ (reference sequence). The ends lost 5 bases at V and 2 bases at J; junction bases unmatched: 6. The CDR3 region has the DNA TGTGCCAGCAGCGATGGACAGGCTACCTACGAGCAGTACTTC. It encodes CASSDGQATYEQYF.

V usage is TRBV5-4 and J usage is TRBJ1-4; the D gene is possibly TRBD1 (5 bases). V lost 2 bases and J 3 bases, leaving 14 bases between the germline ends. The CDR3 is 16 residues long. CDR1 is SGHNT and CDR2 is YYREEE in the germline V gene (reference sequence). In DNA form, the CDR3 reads TGTGCCAGCAGCTTTCAAGGGGCCCGGGCTAATGAAAAACTGTTTTTT. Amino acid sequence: CASSFQGARANEKLFF.

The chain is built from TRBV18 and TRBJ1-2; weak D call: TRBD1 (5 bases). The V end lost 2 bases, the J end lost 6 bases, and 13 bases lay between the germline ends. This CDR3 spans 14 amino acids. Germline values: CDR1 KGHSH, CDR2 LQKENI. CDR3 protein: CASSPGAGFNGYTF. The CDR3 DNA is TGTGCCAGCTCACCAGGGGCAGGGTTCAATGGCTACACCTTC.

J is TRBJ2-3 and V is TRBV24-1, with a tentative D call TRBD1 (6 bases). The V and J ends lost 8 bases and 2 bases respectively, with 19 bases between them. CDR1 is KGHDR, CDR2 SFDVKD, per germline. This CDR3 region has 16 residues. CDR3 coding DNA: TGTGCCACCAATGGGCCGGTGGGACAAGACACAGATACGCAGTATTTT. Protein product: CATNGPVGQDTDTQYF.

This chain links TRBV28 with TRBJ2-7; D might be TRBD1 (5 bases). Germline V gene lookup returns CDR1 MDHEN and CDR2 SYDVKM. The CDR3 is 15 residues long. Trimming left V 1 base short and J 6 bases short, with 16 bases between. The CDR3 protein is CASSLSSTGQGEQYF. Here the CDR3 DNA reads TGTGCCAGCAGTTTATCCTCCACCGGGCAGGGCGAGCAGTACTTC.